This T cell receptor beta chain was profiled in a study of T cell responses to AZD1222 COVID-19 vaccine. Study background: Samples with a second dose at about 4 or about 12 weeks were pooled together.

TCRdb's copy holds only in-frame clones and misses some; the assay was immunoSEQ multiplex PCR. The sample gives under 150,000 clones, around nine tenths of which show up once; roughly 3% is in the top ten. The CDR3 has 16 amino acids. Trimming took 6 bases from V and 3 from J, leaving 19 bases between them. Germline assignment: CDR1 MGHDK and CDR2 SYGVNS. Study results and caveats: Only five or six AZD1222 recipients tested seropositive at baseline.

On this clone: What it recognizes is unknown.

The source was peripheral blood, collected on day 0 of AZD1222 vaccination. The sequence derives from an adult in good health. The chain employs TRBV25-1 and TRBJ2-3, with D perhaps TRBD1 (5 bases). The CDR3 DNA follows: TGTGCCAGCAGCGGGTCTAGGGGATTTTCGACAGATACGCAGTATTTT. Protein product: CASSGSRGFSTDTQYF.